This entry describes one T cell receptor (beta chain). The data are from a study of identifying expanded T cells in peripheral blood. Method: immunoSEQ multiplex PCR; TCRdb's copy keeps in-frame clones and lacks some. The sample contains about 82,000 clones, around nine tenths of which appear only once. The sample was blood. The receptor was isolated from a person aged 18-70 years in good health.

The CDR3 DNA follows: TGTGCCAGTAGTAAGTTTGAAAGTAGCAATCAGCCCCAGCATTTT. Amino acid sequence: CASSKFESSNQPQHF. The V gene is TRBV19, the J gene TRBJ1-5; no firm D call. CDR3 length: 15 residues. Germline assignment: CDR1 LNHDA and CDR2 SQIVND (reference sequence). Trimming removed 4 bases from V and 0 bases from J, with 10 bases in between.